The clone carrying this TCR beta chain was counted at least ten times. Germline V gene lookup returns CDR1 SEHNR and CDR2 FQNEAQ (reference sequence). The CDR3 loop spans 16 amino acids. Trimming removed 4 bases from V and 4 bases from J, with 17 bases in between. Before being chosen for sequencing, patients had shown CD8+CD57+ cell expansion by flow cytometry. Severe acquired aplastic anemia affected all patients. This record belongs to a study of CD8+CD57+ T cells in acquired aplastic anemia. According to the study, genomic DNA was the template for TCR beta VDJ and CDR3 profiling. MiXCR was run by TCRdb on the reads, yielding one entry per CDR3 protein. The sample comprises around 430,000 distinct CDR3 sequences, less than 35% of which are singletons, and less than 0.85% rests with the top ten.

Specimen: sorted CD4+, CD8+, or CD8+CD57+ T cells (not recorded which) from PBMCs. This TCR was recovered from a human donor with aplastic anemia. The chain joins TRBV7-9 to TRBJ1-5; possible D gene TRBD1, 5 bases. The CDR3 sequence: CASSSNAGGVNQPQHF. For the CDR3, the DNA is TGTGCCAGCAGCTCGAACGCGGGGGGGGTGAATCAGCCCCAGCATTTT.